Listed below are T cell receptor beta chains from one sample, sequenced in a study of identical twins. TCRdb ran MiXCR on the 5' RACE reads and lists one entry per CDR3 protein. Of approximately 1.8 million distinct CDR3 sequences in the sample, about 30% were seen once. The sample comprised cord blood. The receptors derive from a newborn girl in good health. Both conserved end residues are part of each CDR3. Fields, in order: J gene, V gene, CDR3 protein.

>TRBJ2-3|TRBV20-1
CSARSGSGTDTQYF
>TRBJ2-3|TRBV4-2
CASSQGRAGGTDTQYF
>TRBJ2-1|TRBV5-1
CASSLGPQGAYNEQFF
>TRBJ2-2|TRBV10-3
CAISETFTRGVVGELFF
>TRBJ1-2|TRBV25-1
CASSAGGAGYTF
>TRBJ2-3|TRBV29-1
CSVEDPLAGGTDTQYF
>TRBJ2-5|TRBV15
CATSRGLVSQETQYF
>TRBJ2-7|TRBV4-2
CASSQELGRSQYF
>TRBJ2-6|TRBV7-9
CASQLARVGANVPTF
>TRBJ1-6|TRBV28
CASSLSGGPNSPPHF
>TRBJ2-7|TRBV20-1
CSAPLTSGRNEQYF
>TRBJ1-4|TRBV30
CAWSGAGPNEKLFF
>TRBJ2-4|TRBV4-1
CASSHTQLAKNIQYF
>TRBJ2-7|TRBV28
CASSLYSLIYEQYF
>TRBJ2-7|TRBV4-1
CASSLFSGPRKPYEQYF
>TRBJ2-1|TRBV4-1
CASSHTGGAAGGPGEQFF
>TRBJ1-2|TRBV3-1
CASSQDLDGYTF
>TRBJ1-5|TRBV6-5
CASSRQSSNQPQHF
>TRBJ2-4|TRBV6-6
CASIMTSRRYNEQYF
>TRBJ2-7|TRBV20-1
CSGQGDYEQYF
>TRBJ2-1|TRBV5-1
CASSLEILAGGLNNEQFF
>TRBJ1-2|TRBV7-2
CASSSHFNYGYTF
>TRBJ1-2|TRBV5-5
CASSLVGGANGYTF
>TRBJ2-1|TRBV19
CASSREGASSYNEQFF
>TRBJ2-5|TRBV20-1
CSASGGAVYEQYF
>TRBJ2-1|TRBV6-1
CASSNTGTSGRSGNEQFF
>TRBJ2-1|TRBV20-1
CSARKYPSLSYNEQFF
>TRBJ1-2|TRBV20-1
CSARGFALDGYTF
>TRBJ2-3|TRBV2
CASRLARDTQYF
>TRBJ2-5|TRBV4-1
CASSQTIVGGEQYF
>TRBJ2-7|TRBV29-1
CSVEGDALYEQYF
>TRBJ1-2|TRBV9
CASSVVSGYGCTF
>TRBJ2-1|TRBV20-1
CSARERGLAGADFSYNEQFF
>TRBJ1-5|TRBV6-5
CASSYKPNQPQHF
>TRBJ1-2|TRBV11-2
CASSLGRGRSYGYTF
>TRBJ2-1|TRBV3-1
CASSRRTSGIGNEQFF
>TRBJ2-3|TRBV7-2
CASSWAGSGTDTQYF
>TRBJ2-3|TRBV7-2
CASSSPLAGRSTGTQYF
>TRBJ2-1|TRBV20-1
CSARLLAGVAGGSYNEQFF
>TRBJ1-2|TRBV20-1
CSARGRTAEYGYTF
>TRBJ1-2|TRBV5-1
CASSQGEFRDRGPWVYGYTF